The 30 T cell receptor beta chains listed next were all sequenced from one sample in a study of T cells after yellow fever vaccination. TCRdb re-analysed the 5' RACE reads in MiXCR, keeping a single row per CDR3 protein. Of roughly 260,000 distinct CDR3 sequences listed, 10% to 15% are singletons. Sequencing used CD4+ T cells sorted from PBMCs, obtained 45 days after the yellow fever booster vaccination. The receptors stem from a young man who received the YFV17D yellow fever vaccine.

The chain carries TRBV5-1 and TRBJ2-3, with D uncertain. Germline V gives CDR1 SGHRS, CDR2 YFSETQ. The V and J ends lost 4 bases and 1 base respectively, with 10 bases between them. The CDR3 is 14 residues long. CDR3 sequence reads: CASSTDGRTDTQYF. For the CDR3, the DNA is TGCGCCAGCAGCACGGATGGGCGCACAGATACGCAGTATTTT.

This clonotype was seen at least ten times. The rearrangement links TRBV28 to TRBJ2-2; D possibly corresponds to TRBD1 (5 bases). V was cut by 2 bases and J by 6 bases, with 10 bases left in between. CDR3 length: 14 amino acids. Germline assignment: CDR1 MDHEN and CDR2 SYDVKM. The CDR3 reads CASSLQGGPGELFF. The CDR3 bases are TGTGCCAGCAGTTTACAGGGCGGTCCCGGGGAGCTGTTTTTT.

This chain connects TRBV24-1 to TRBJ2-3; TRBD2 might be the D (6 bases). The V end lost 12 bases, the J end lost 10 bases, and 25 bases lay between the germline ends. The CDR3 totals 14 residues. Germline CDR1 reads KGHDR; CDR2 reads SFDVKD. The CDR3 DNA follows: TGTGCCGATCCCTTAGCGGCCCCCAGGGCGTCGCAGTATTTT. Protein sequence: CADPLAAPRASQYF.

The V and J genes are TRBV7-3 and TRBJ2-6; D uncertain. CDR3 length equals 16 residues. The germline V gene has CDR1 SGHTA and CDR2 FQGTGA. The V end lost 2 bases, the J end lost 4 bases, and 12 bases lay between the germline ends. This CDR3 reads CASSLVARPGANVLTF. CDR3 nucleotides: TGTGCCAGCAGCTTAGTTGCCAGGCCCGGGGCCAACGTCCTGACTTTC.

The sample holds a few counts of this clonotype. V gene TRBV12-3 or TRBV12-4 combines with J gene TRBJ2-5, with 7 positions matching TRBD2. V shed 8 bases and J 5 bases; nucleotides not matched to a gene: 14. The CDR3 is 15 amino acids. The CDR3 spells CASGASGGRVETQYF. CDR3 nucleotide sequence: TGTGCCAGCGGGGCGAGCGGAGGGAGGGTGGAGACCCAGTACTTC.

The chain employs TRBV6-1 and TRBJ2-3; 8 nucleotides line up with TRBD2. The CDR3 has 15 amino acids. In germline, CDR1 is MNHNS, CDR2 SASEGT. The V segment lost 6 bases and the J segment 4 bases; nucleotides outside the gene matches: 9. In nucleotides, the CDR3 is TGTGCCAGCAGCCTACAGGGACTAGACTCAGATACGCAGTATTTT. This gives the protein CASSLQGLDSDTQYF.

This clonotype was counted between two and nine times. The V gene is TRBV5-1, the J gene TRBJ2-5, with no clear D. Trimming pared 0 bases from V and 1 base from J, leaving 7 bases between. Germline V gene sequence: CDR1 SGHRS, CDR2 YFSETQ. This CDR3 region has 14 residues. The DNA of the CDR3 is TGCGCCAGCAGCTTGGGACACCCCCAAGAGACCCAGTACTTC. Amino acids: CASSLGHPQETQYF.

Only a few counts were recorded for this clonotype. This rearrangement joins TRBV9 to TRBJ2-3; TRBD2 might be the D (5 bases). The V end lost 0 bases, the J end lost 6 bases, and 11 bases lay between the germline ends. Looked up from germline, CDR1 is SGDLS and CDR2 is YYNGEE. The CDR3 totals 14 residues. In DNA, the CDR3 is TGTGCCAGCAGCGTAGGGGAGTTGCGGGATACGCAGTATTTT. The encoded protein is CASSVGELRDTQYF.

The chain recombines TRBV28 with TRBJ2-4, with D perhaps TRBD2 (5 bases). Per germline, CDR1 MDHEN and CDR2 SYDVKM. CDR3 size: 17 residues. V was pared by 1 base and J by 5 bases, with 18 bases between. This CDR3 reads CASSLYKVPLRENIQYF. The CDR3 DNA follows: TGTGCCAGCAGTTTATATAAGGTCCCGCTGCGGGAAAACATTCAGTACTTC.

The chain's CDR3 is CASSFTGAYNEQFF. The DNA for the CDR3 is TGTGCCAGCAGTTTTACAGGGGCCTACAATGAGCAGTTCTTC. The chain employs TRBV28 and TRBJ2-1, with TRBD1 matching 7 bases. J gave up 2 bases and V 3 bases, and 1 base lay outside the gene matches. Per the germline V gene, CDR1 is MDHEN and CDR2 is SYDVKM. The CDR3 has 14 amino acids. Based on the CDR3 plus reference TRBV28 and TRBJ2-1, the full variable domain is DVKVTQSSRYLVKRTGEKVFLECVQDMDHENMFWYRQDPGLGLRLIYFSYDVKMKEKGDIPEGYSVSREKKERFSLILESASTNQTSMYLCASSFTGAYNEQFFGPGTRLTVL.

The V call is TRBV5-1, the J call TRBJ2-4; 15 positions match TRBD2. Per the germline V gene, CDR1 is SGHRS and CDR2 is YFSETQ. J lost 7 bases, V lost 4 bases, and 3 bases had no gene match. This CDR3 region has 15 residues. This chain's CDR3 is CASSPGLAGGNIQYF. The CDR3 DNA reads TGCGCCAGCAGCCCGGGACTAGCGGGAGGTAACATTCAGTACTTC.

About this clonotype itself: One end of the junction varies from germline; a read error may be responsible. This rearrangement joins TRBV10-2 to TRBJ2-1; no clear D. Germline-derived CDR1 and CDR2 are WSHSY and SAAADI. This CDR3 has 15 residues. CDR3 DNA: TGCGCCAGCAGTGAGTCGATGTACAGATACAATGAGCAGTTTTTC. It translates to CASSESMYRYNEQFF.

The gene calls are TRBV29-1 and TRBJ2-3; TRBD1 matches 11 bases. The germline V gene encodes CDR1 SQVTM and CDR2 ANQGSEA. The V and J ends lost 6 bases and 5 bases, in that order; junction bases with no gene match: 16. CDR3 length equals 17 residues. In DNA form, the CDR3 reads TGCAGCGTCCGTCTTCTCGGACAGGGGGCGCATGGAGATACGCAGTATTTT. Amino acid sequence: CSVRLLGQGAHGDTQYF.

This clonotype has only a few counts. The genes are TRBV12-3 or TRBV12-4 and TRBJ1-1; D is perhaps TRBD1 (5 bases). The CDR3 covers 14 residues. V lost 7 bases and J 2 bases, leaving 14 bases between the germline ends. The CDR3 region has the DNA TGTGCCAGCACTCCGGGAGACAGAAACACTGAAGCTTTCTTT. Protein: CASTPGDRNTEAFF.

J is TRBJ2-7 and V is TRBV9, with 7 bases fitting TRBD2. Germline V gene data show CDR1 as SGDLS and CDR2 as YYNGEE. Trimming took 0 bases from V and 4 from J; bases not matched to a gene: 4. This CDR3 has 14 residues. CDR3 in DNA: TGTGCCAGCAGCGTAGGAAGGGAGGGGTACGAGCAGTACTTC. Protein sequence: CASSVGREGYEQYF.

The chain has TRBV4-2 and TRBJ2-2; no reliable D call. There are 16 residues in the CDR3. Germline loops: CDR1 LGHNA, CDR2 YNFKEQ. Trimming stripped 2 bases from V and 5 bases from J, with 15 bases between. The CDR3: CASSQQFGSRTGELFF. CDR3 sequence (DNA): TGTGCCAGCAGCCAACAGTTCGGTTCTAGGACCGGGGAGCTGTTTTTT.

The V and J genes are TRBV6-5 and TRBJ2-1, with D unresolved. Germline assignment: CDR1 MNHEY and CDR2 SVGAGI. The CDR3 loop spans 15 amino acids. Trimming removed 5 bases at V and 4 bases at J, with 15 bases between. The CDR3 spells CASSVLSTSYNEQFF. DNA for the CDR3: TGTGCCAGCAGTGTACTCTCGACTTCTTACAATGAGCAGTTCTTC.

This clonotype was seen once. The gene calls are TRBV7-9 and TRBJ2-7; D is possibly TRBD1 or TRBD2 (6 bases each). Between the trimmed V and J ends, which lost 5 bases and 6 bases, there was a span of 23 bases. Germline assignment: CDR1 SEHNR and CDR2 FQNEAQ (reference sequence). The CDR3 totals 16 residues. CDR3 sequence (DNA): TGTGCCAGCAGCGCTCGCAGAAGCAAGGGGGGCTCCGAGCAGTACTTC. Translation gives CASSARRSKGGSEQYF.

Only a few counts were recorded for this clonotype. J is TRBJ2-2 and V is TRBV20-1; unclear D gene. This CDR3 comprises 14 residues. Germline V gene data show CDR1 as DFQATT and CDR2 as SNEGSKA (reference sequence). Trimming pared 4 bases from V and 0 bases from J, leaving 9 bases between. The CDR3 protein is CSATGNSNTGELFF. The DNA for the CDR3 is TGCAGTGCTACGGGCAACTCGAACACCGGGGAGCTGTTTTTT.

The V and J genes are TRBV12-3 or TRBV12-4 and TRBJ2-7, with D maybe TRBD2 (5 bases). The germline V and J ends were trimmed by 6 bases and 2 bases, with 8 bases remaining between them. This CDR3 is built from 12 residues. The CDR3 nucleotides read TGTGCCAGCAGGAGGGAAACCTACGAGCAGTACTTC. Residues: CASRRETYEQYF.

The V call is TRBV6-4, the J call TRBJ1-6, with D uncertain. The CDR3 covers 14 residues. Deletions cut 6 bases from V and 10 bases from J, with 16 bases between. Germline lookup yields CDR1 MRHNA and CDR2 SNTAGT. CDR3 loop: CASSENFEGSPLHF. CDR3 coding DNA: TGTGCCAGCAGCGAGAATTTTGAGGGCTCACCCCTCCACTTT.

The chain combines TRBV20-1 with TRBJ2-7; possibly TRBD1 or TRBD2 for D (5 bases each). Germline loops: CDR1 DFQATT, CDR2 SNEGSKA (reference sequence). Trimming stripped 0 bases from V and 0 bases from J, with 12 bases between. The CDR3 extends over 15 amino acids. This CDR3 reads CSARDHGTVSYEQYF. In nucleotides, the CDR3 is TGCAGTGCTAGAGATCACGGGACGGTCTCCTACGAGCAGTACTTC.

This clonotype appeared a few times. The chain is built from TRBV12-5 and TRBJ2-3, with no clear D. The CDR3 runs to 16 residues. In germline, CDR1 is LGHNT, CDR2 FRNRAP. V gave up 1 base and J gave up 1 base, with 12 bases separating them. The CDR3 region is CASGLAGTSGTDTQYF. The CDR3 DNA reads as TGTGCTAGTGGTTTGGCCGGAACCTCAGGCACAGATACGCAGTATTTT.

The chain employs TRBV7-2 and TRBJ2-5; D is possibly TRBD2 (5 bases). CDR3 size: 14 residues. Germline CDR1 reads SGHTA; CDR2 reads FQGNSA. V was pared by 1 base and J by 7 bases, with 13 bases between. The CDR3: CASSLEFTRGTQYF. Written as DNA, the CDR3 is TGTGCCAGCAGCTTAGAGTTCACCCGGGGGACCCAGTACTTC.

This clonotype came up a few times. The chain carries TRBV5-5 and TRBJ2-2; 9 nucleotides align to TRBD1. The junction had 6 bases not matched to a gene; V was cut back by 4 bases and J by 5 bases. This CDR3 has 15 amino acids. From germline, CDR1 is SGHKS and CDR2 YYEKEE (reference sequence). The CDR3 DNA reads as TGTGCCAGCAGCGTAAAACAGGGGGCGACCGGGGAGCTGTTTTTT. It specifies CASSVKQGATGELFF.

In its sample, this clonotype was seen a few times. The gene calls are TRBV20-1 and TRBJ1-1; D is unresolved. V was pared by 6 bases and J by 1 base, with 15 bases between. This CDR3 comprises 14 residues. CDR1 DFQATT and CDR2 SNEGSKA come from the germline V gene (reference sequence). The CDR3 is CSAPGGPRNTEAFF. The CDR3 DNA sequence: TGCAGTGCCCCCGGCGGGCCTCGGAACACTGAAGCTTTCTTT.

CDR3 loop: CASTSGGGYNEQFF. In nucleotides, the CDR3 is TGTGCCAGCACCTCGGGCGGGGGGTACAATGAGCAGTTCTTC. The V gene is TRBV5-4, the J gene TRBJ2-1; 8 bases match TRBD2. The CDR3 has 14 residues. From germline, CDR1 is SGHNT and CDR2 YYREEE (reference sequence). Trimming at V came to 6 bases and at J to 4 bases, leaving 6 bases not matched to a gene.

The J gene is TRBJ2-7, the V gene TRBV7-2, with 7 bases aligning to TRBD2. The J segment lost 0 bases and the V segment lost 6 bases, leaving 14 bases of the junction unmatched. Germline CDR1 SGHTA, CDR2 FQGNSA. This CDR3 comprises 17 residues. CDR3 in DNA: TGTGCCAGCAGAAAAGGGTGGCTAGCGGATAGCTCCTACGAGCAGTACTTC. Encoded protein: CASRKGWLADSSYEQYF.

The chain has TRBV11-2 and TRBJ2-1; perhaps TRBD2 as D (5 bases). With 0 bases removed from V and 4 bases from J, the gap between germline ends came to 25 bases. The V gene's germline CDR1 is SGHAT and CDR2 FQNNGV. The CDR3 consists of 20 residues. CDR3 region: CASSLDPGRATGIKYNEQFF. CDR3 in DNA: TGTGCCAGCAGCTTAGACCCCGGCCGGGCTACCGGGATCAAGTACAATGAGCAGTTCTTC. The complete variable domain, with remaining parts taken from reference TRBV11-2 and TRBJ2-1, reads EAGVAQSPRYKIIEKRQSVAFWCNPISGHATLYWYQQILGQGPKLLIQFQNNGVVDDSQLPKDRFSAERLKGVDSTLKIQPAKLEDSAVYLCASSLDPGRATGIKYNEQFFGPGTRLTVL.

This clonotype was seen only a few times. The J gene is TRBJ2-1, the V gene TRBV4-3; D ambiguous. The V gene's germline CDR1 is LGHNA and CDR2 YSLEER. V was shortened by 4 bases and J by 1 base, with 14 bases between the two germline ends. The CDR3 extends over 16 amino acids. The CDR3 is CASSLSATSSYNEQFF. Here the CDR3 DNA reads TGCGCCAGCAGCCTTTCAGCAACTTCATCCTACAATGAGCAGTTCTTC.